The next 10 T cell receptor beta chains were all read from a single sample in a study of OX40 agonist ivuxolimab in advanced cancers. This table comes from immunoSEQ multiplex PCR, and its TCRdb copy is limited to in-frame clones, with some not included. Of around 60,000 clones in the sample, roughly 82% were seen once. The material was CD4+ or CD8+ T cells sorted from blood, obtained in a trial of the OX40 agonist ivuxolimab. The receptors stem from an adult with an advanced solid tumor such as melanoma, head and neck, liver or kidney cancer.

The V and J genes are TRBV7-3 and TRBJ2-1, with 8 bases aligning to TRBD2. The germline V gene has CDR1 SGHTA and CDR2 FQGTGA. This CDR3 region has 15 residues. V gave up 6 bases and J gave up 4 bases; unmatched junction bases: 8. The CDR3 DNA is TGTGCCAGCAGTATGTTAGCGGGGCGATACAATGAGCAGTTCTTC. This encodes CASSMLAGRYNEQFF.

The gene calls are TRBV5-4 and TRBJ1-2; weak D call: TRBD1 (5 bases). Germline CDR1 is SGHNT and CDR2 is YYREEE (reference sequence). V lost 3 bases and J lost 1, with 13 bases in between. The CDR3 has 15 residues. CDR3 nucleotide sequence: TGTGCCAGCAGCTCCTCGGACACTTTTAACTATGGCTACACCTTC. It is translated as CASSSSDTFNYGYTF.

Comments on this clone: One end of the junction varies from germline; a read error may be responsible. The gene calls are TRBV6-6 and TRBJ2-7; 12 nucleotides match TRBD1. Germline V gene data show CDR1 as MNHNY and CDR2 as SVGAGI (reference sequence). The CDR3 length is 16 residues. The CDR3 is CASCYPGTGGPYEQYF. The CDR3 region has the DNA TGTGCCAGCTGTTACCCCGGGACAGGGGGCCCCTACGAGCAGTACTTC.

The chain combines TRBV27 with TRBJ2-5; 11 nucleotides agree with TRBD2. J was trimmed by 5 bases and V by 6 bases; bases with no gene match: 17. Germline values: CDR1 MNHEY, CDR2 SMNVEV (reference sequence). This CDR3 has 18 residues. The CDR3 bases are TGTGCCAGCAGCCCCTCCCCCGCTAGCGGGAGGCTTGGGGAGACCCAGTACTTC. Protein sequence: CASSPSPASGRLGETQYF.

J is TRBJ2-6 and V is TRBV18; D is perhaps TRBD1 (6 bases). CDR3 size: 14 residues. In germline, CDR1 is KGHSH, CDR2 LQKENI. V lost 8 bases, J lost 1 base, and 9 bases lay in between. The CDR3 sequence: CASRGGSGANVLTF. DNA of the CDR3: TGTGCCAGCCGAGGGGGTTCTGGGGCCAACGTCCTGACTTTC.

V and J are TRBV5-1 and TRBJ2-1; 11 bases fit TRBD1. This CDR3 contains 16 residues. Per the germline V gene, CDR1 is SGHRS and CDR2 is YFSETQ. J was trimmed by 7 bases and V by 2 bases; bases with no gene match: 8. The CDR3 region has the DNA TGCGCCAGCAGCTTCCGGGGGACAGGGGGGAGGAATGAGCAGTTCTTC. It is translated as CASSFRGTGGRNEQFF.

This rearrangement joins TRBV5-4 to TRBJ2-1, with TRBD2 as a possible D gene (7 bases). The CDR3 sequence is 16 residues long. V dropped 3 bases and J dropped 0 bases, with 13 bases sitting between them. Germline V CDR1 and CDR2: SGHNT, YYREEE (reference sequence). In DNA form, the CDR3 reads TGTGCCAGCAGCTCATACGGGGGGCTCTCCTACAATGAGCAGTTCTTC. It specifies CASSSYGGLSYNEQFF.

The chain employs TRBV5-1 and TRBJ2-2; unclear D gene. Germline V lookup: CDR1 SGHRS, CDR2 YFSETQ. Trimming took off 0 bases at V and 0 bases at J, with 9 bases between the two ends. The CDR3 length is 16 residues. CDR3: CASSLAVSTNTGELFF. The CDR3 coding sequence is TGCGCCAGCAGCTTGGCAGTCTCCACGAACACCGGGGAGCTGTTTTTT.

V and J are TRBV28 and TRBJ1-4, with D uncertain. The ends were cut back, 6 bases at V and 8 bases at J, with 19 bases in the middle. The CDR3 contains 15 residues. The germline gives CDR1 MDHEN, CDR2 SYDVKM. CDR3 in amino acids: CASRGTRTLGEKLFF. CDR3 in DNA: TGTGCCAGCAGGGGTACAAGGACCCTCGGGGAAAAACTGTTTTTT.

The genes are TRBV5-4 and TRBJ2-1; 10 bases align to TRBD2. Germline lookup yields CDR1 SGHNT and CDR2 YYREEE (reference sequence). This CDR3 is built from 16 residues. The V segment lost 2 bases and the J segment 7 bases; nucleotides outside the gene matches: 9. The CDR3 DNA reads as TGTGCCAGCAGCTTTTCGAGCGGGAGGGCCATTAATGAGCAGTTCTTC. Translating it yields CASSFSSGRAINEQFF.